This T cell receptor beta chain was sequenced in a study of cytomegalovirus exposure and HLA in healthy donors. Study results and limitations: In a later analysis, approximately 15,000 TCR beta sequences were associated with HLA alleles at 0.05 false discovery rate. In a later analysis, a missense DCLRE1C variant was linked to TCR beta V- and J-gene trimming.

Remarks on this clone: What it binds is not known.

PCR involved 60 Vbeta and 13 Jbeta primers. Sequencing was performed with immunoSEQ multiplex PCR; in TCRdb, only in-frame clones are kept and a portion is missing. Of 60,000 to 70,000 clones in the sample, roughly 68% were seen once. Trimming pared 5 bases from V and 3 bases from J, leaving 16 bases between. This CDR3 contains 16 residues. In germline, CDR1 is SGHTA, CDR2 FQGNSA. Sequenced input: PBMCs. V and J are TRBV7-2 and TRBJ2-2; a weak D match, TRBD1 (6 bases). The sequence was collected from a woman aged 45 to 65 in good health and CMV-seronegative. The CDR3 loop reads CASSQRQGSDTGELFF. DNA for the CDR3: TGTGCCAGCAGCCAACGCCAGGGGTCGGACACCGGGGAGCTGTTTTTT.